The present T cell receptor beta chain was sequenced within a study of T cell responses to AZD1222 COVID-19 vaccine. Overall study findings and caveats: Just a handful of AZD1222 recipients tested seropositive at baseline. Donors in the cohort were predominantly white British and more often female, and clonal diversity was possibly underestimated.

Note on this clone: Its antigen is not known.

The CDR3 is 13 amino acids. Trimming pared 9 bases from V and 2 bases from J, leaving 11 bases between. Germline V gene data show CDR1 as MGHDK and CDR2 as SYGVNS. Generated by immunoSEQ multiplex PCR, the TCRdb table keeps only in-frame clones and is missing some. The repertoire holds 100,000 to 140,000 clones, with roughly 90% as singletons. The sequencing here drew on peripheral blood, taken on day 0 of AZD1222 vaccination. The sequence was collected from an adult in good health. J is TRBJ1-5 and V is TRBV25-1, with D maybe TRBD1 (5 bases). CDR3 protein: CASRGNGNQPQHF. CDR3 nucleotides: TGTGCCAGTAGGGGAAATGGCAATCAGCCCCAGCATTTT.